The 10 T cell receptor beta chains listed next were all sequenced from one sample in a study of blood T cell repertoires in COVID-19. TCRdb's copy holds only in-frame clones and misses some; the assay was immunoSEQ multiplex PCR. Of a few hundred thousand clones detected, 70% to 90% appear once; the ten largest clones hold around 2%. Sequences were obtained from PBMCs or T cells enriched from blood (not recorded which). These receptors came from a man aged 35-49 years in a cohort exposed to, infected with or recovered from COVID-19 (not recorded which).

The V gene is TRBV19, the J gene TRBJ1-1, with D tentatively TRBD1 (5 bases). Trimming removed 5 bases at V and 2 bases at J, with 18 bases between. The V gene's germline CDR1 is LNHDA and CDR2 SQIVND (reference sequence). The CDR3 contains 16 residues. The CDR3 protein is CASSPSDTGANTEAFF. The CDR3 bases are TGTGCCAGTAGTCCCTCCGATACAGGAGCAAACACTGAAGCTTTCTTT.

The chain combines TRBV27 with TRBJ1-1; the D is unclear. The germline gives CDR1 MNHEY, CDR2 SMNVEV (reference sequence). The CDR3 sequence is 13 residues long. The V gene lost 0 bases and the J gene lost 3 bases, with 5 bases spanning the gap. CDR3 amino acids: CASSLSPDTEAFF. CDR3 sequence (DNA): TGTGCCAGCAGTTTATCGCCGGACACTGAAGCTTTCTTT.

This chain joins TRBV3-1 (or the pseudogene TRBV3-2) and TRBJ2-3, with 8 nucleotides matching TRBD2. Unmatched junction bases numbered 3, after V lost 4 bases and J lost 3 bases. Per the germline V gene, CDR1 is LGHDT and CDR2 is YNNKEL (reference sequence). The CDR3 is 14 residues long. CDR3 nucleotides: TGTGCCAGCAGCCGAGCGGGAGTTACAGATACGCAGTATTTT. Protein: CASSRAGVTDTQYF.

J is TRBJ2-2 and V is TRBV24-1; 9 bases line up with TRBD1. Trimming cost V 4 bases and J 2 bases; bases outside gene matches: 4. The V gene's germline CDR1 is KGHDR and CDR2 SFDVKD. The CDR3 has 16 residues. CDR3 residues: CATSEGTGSNTGELFF. The CDR3 DNA sequence: TGTGCCACCAGTGAGGGGACAGGGAGCAACACCGGGGAGCTGTTTTTT.

This clone was detected once. The V call is TRBV5-1, the J call TRBJ1-5, with D unclear. The germline CDR1 and CDR2 sequences are SGHRS and YFSETQ. V lost 4 bases, J lost 2 bases, and 10 bases lay in between. The CDR3 has 14 residues. DNA for the CDR3: TGCGCCAGCAGCGAGGGAGGCGGCAATCAGCCCCAGCATTTT. As protein: CASSEGGGNQPQHF.

The rearrangement links TRBV30 to TRBJ1-4; D is possibly TRBD1 (5 bases). In germline, CDR1 is GTSNPN, CDR2 SVGIG (reference sequence). This CDR3 is 14 amino acids long. V shed 2 bases and J shed 4 bases, with 11 bases lying between them. The CDR3 DNA is TGTGCCTGGAGTTGGGGACTTAATAATGAAAAACTGTTTTTT. It yields the protein CAWSWGLNNEKLFF. The variable domain in full, completed from reference TRBV30 and TRBJ1-4, reads SQTIHQWPATLVQPVGSPLSLECTVEGTSNPNLYWYRQAAGRGLQLLFYSVGIGQISSEVPQNLSASRPQDRQFILSSKKLLLSDSGFYLCAWSWGLNNEKLFFGSGTQLSVL.

This clone was found a few times. This chain joins TRBV30 and TRBJ1-1; 7 bases are a match to TRBD1. V shed 2 bases, J shed 0 bases, and the junction held 9 bases outside the gene matches. The CDR3 sequence is 16 residues long. Germline lookup yields CDR1 GTSNPN and CDR2 SVGIG (reference sequence). The CDR3 here is CAWSYSQGYLNTEAFF. The CDR3 region has the DNA TGTGCCTGGAGTTACTCACAGGGGTATCTGAACACTGAAGCTTTCTTT.

This chain joins TRBV7-6 and TRBJ2-5; TRBD1 aligns across 10 bases. The germline V gene encodes CDR1 SGHVS and CDR2 FNYEAQ. The CDR3 runs 15 residues. V gave up 5 bases and J gave up 2 bases; unmatched junction bases: 5. CDR3 amino acids: CASSPRDRGQETQYF. DNA of the CDR3: TGTGCCAGCAGCCCCCGGGACAGGGGTCAAGAGACCCAGTACTTC.

V gene TRBV19 combines with J gene TRBJ2-1, with a tentative D call TRBD2 (6 bases). Germline CDR1 LNHDA, CDR2 SQIVND (reference sequence). V was cut by 3 bases and J by 0 bases, with 12 bases left in between. The CDR3 extends over 16 amino acids. The CDR3 region is CASSMLGTGSYNEQFF. The CDR3 nucleotides are TGTGCCAGTAGTATGTTGGGGACTGGCTCCTACAATGAGCAGTTCTTC.

The CDR3 spells CASTTPGDSGNTIYF. The CDR3 coding sequence is TGTGCCAGCACGACGCCAGGTGACTCTGGAAACACCATATATTTT. The gene calls are TRBV5-6 and TRBJ1-3, with D unclear. V lost 6 bases, J lost 0 bases, and 13 bases lay in between. Germline V gives CDR1 SGHDT, CDR2 YYEEEE. The CDR3 is 15 amino acids. The whole variable domain, remainder taken from reference TRBV5-6 and TRBJ1-3, is DAGVTQSPTHLIKTRGQQVTLRCSPKSGHDTVSWYQQALGQGPQFIFQYYEEEERQRGNFPDRFSGHQFPNYSSELNVNALLLGDSALYLCASTTPGDSGNTIYFGEGSWLTVV.